One sample yielded the 9 T cell receptor beta chains listed below, sequenced in a study of CD8+ T cells in alopecia areata. The treatment denotes: oral pan-JAK inhibitor, 5-10 mg twice daily. cDNA reverse transcribed from extracted RNA served as the sequencing template. Produced via immunoSEQ multiplex PCR; TCRdb's table is partial and in-frame only. The data show about 220,000 clones, about 57% seen once. The specimen was CD4+ T cells sorted from blood, collected at week 4, from a patient treated with tofacitinib. All receptors come from a human donor with alopecia areata.

The chain uses TRBV6-5 and TRBJ2-5; 11 nucleotides line up with TRBD1. The ends lost 5 bases at V and 5 bases at J; junction bases unmatched: 7. CDR3 size: 15 residues. Germline V gene lookup returns CDR1 MNHEY and CDR2 SVGAGI. The CDR3 region has the DNA TGTGCCAGCAGTGGACAGGGGGCTGGGTGGGAGACCCAGTACTTC. This gives the protein CASSGQGAGWETQYF.

The chain carries TRBV29-1 and TRBJ2-3, with D perhaps TRBD2 (6 bases). The CDR3 loop spans 11 amino acids. Trimming took off 7 bases at V and 9 bases at J, with 14 bases between the two ends. Germline CDR1 SQVTM, CDR2 ANQGSEA. The CDR3 protein is CSERVGMTQYF. The CDR3 nucleotides are TGCAGCGAGCGGGTCGGTATGACGCAGTATTTT.

This clone has a handful of counts. The chain links TRBV28 to TRBJ2-7, with 7 bases that match TRBD2. Unmatched junction bases numbered 7, after V lost 2 bases and J lost 6 bases. Germline V lookup: CDR1 MDHEN, CDR2 SYDVKM. The CDR3 covers 14 residues. CDR3 nucleotide sequence: TGTGCCAGCAGTTTAAGTGTACTAGCGTTCGAGCAGTACTTC. The encoded protein is CASSLSVLAFEQYF.

This chain connects TRBV15 to TRBJ2-1; TRBD1 or TRBD2 may be the D gene (6 bases each). CDR3 size: 11 residues. Germline-derived CDR1 and CDR2 are LNHNV and YYDKDF (reference sequence). V was pared by 7 bases and J by 9 bases, with 10 bases between. CDR3 region: CATKGGGEQFF. In nucleotides, the CDR3 is TGTGCCACCAAGGGGGGAGGTGAGCAGTTCTTC.

In its sample, this clone was seen a few times. This chain uses TRBV28 with TRBJ1-4; D possibly corresponds to TRBD1 (6 bases). The CDR3 totals 15 residues. The germline gives CDR1 MDHEN, CDR2 SYDVKM. V was trimmed by 6 bases and J by 7 bases, leaving 18 bases between them. CDR3 nucleotide sequence: TGTGCCAGCAGCATCCCCCAGGGGCGCGGTGAAAAACTGTTTTTT. Protein: CASSIPQGRGEKLFF.

The V call is TRBV6-1, the J call TRBJ2-5, with 10 bases fitting TRBD1. V was clipped by 6 bases and J by 1 base; unmatched bases: 5. Germline values: CDR1 MNHNS, CDR2 SASEGT. The CDR3 spans 15 residues. The CDR3 is CASRRQGATQETQYF. DNA of the CDR3: TGTGCCAGCAGAAGACAGGGGGCGACCCAAGAGACCCAGTACTTC.

This rearrangement joins TRBV5-6 to TRBJ1-4; D call uncertain. The CDR3 extends over 12 amino acids. The germline V gene has CDR1 SGHDT and CDR2 YYEEEE. Trimming shortened V by 6 bases and J by 8 bases, and 11 bases separated the two germline ends. CDR3 protein: CASTRGGEKLFF. Written as DNA, the CDR3 is TGTGCCAGCACCCGGGGTGGGGAAAAACTGTTTTTT.

The chain recombines TRBV4-1 with TRBJ2-7; 9 bases match TRBD2. The CDR3 has 16 amino acids. V dropped 1 base and J dropped 4; count of bases not matched to a gene: 8. The germline gives CDR1 MGHRA, CDR2 YSYEKL. The CDR3, as DNA: TGCGCCAGCAGCCAAGCCCCGGGACTAGCTCTGTACGAGCAGTACTTC. This codes for CASSQAPGLALYEQYF.

The rearrangement uses TRBV27 and TRBJ1-5; TRBD1 might be the D (5 bases). Trimming left V 5 bases short and J 5 bases short, with 10 bases between. Germline V gene lookup returns CDR1 MNHEY and CDR2 SMNVEV (reference sequence). The length of the CDR3 is 13 residues. CDR3 sequence: CASSTRGYQPQHF. The CDR3 DNA is TGTGCCAGCAGTACGCGGGGGTATCAGCCCCAGCATTTT.